There are a few counts of the clone carrying this TCR beta chain. The protocol was immunoSEQ multiplex PCR, while the TCRdb copy is restricted to in-frame clones and leaves out a portion. The sample lists tens of thousands of clones, around 87% occurring once. The data derive from a study of T cells in localized non-small cell lung cancer. There are 14 residues in the CDR3. Trimming took off 7 bases at V and 4 bases at J, with 16 bases between the two ends. CDR1 and CDR2 (germline): SQVTM, ANQGSEA. The chain is built from TRBV29-1 and TRBJ1-4; D is unclear. Material: PBMCs, obtained before any cancer treatment. This TCR came from a man aged 40 to 70 with stage II lung adenocarcinoma. CDR3 region: CSDPPDGLNEKLFF. The CDR3 region has the DNA TGCAGCGACCCCCCGGACGGGCTTAATGAAAAACTGTTTTTT.